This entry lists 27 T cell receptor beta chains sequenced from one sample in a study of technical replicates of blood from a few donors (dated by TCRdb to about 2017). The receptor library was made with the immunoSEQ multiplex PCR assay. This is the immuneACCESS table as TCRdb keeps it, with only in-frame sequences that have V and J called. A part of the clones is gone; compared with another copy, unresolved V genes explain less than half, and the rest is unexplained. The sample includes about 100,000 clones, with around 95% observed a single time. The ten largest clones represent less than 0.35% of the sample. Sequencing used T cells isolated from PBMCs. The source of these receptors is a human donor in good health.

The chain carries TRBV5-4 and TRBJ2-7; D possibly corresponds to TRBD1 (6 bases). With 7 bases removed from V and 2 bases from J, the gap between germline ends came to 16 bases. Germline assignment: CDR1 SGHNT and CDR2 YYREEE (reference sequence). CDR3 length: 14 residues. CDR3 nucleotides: TGTGCCAGCGGAGGCCAGGGGTATCCCTACGAGCAGTACTTC. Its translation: CASGGQGYPYEQYF.

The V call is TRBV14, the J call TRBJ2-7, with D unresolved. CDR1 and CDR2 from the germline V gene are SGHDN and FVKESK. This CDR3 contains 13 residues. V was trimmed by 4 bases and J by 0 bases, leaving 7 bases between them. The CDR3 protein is CASSRISSYEQYF. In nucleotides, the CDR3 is TGTGCCAGCAGCCGTATTAGCTCCTACGAGCAGTACTTC.

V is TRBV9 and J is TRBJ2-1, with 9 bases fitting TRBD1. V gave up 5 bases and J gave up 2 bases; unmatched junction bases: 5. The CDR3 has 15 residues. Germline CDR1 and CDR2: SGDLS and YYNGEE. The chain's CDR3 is CASSFGTGPYNEQFF. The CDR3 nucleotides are TGTGCCAGCAGTTTTGGGACAGGGCCCTACAATGAGCAGTTCTTC.

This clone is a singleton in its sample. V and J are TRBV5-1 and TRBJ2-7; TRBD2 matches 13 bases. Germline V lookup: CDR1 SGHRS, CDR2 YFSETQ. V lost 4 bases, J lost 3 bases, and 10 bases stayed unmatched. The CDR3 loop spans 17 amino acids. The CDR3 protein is CASSPDPGLAGHYEQYF. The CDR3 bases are TGCGCCAGCAGCCCAGATCCGGGACTAGCGGGACACTACGAGCAGTACTTC.

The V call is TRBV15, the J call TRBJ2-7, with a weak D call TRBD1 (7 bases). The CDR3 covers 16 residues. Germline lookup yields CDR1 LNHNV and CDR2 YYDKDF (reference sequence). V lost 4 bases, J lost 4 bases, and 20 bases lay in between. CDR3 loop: CATSTPTLQGRYEQYF. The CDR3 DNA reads TGTGCCACCAGCACACCCACCTTACAGGGGAGGTACGAGCAGTACTTC.

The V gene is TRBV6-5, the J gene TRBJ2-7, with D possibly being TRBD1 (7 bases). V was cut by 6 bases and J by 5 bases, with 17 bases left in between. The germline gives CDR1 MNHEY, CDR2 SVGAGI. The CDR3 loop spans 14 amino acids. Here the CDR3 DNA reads TGTGCCAGCAGACACTCAGGGGGGCGCGACGAGCAGTACTTC. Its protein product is CASRHSGGRDEQYF.

The chain's CDR3 is CASSMRGSQETQYF. As DNA, the CDR3 is TGTGCCAGTAGTATGAGAGGGAGCCAAGAGACCCAGTACTTC. V usage is TRBV19 and J usage is TRBJ2-5, with a tentative D call TRBD2 (5 bases). Germline lookup yields CDR1 LNHDA and CDR2 SQIVND (reference sequence). The V end was cut by 3 bases, the J end by 1 base, with 9 bases between. The CDR3 covers 14 residues.

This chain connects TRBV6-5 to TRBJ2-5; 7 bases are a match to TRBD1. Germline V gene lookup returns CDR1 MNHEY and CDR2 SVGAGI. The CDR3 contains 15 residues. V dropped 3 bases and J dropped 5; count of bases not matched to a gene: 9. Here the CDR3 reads CASSYTGVGMETQYF. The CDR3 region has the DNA TGTGCCAGCAGTTATACAGGGGTCGGTATGGAGACCCAGTACTTC.

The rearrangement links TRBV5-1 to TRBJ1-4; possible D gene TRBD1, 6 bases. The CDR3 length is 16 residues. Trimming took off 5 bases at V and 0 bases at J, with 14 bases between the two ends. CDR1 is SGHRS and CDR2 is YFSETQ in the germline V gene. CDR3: CASRRGGDATNEKLFF. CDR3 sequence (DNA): TGCGCCAGCAGAAGGGGGGGGGACGCAACTAATGAAAAACTGTTTTTT.

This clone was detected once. The DNA of the CDR3 is TGTGCCAGCAGTCCCGGGACAGGGTCAGCTTTCTTT. This encodes CASSPGTGSAFF. This sequence joins TRBV6-5 and TRBJ1-1, with 9 bases aligning to TRBD1. This CDR3 contains 12 residues. Per the germline V gene, CDR1 is MNHEY and CDR2 is SVGAGI. V gave up 5 bases and J gave up 10 bases; unmatched junction bases: 5.

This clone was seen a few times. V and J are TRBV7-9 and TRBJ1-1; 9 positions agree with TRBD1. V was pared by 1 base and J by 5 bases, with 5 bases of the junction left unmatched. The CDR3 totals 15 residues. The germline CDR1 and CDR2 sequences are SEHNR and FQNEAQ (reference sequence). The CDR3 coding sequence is TGTGCCAGCAGCTTAGGGTGGACAGGGGATACTGAAGCTTTCTTT. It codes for CASSLGWTGDTEAFF.

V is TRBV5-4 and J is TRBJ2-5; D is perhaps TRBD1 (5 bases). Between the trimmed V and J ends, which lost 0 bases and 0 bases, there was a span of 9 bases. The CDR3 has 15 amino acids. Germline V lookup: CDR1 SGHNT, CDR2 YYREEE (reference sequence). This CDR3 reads CASSLEQAYQETQYF. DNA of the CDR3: TGTGCCAGCAGCTTGGAACAGGCCTACCAAGAGACCCAGTACTTC.

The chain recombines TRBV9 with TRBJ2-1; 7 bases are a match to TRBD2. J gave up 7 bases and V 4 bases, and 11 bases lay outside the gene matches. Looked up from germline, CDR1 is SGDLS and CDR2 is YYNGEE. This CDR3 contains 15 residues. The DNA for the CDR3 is TGTGCCAGCAGCCACGGGACTACTTTACCTAATGAGCAGTTCTTC. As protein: CASSHGTTLPNEQFF.

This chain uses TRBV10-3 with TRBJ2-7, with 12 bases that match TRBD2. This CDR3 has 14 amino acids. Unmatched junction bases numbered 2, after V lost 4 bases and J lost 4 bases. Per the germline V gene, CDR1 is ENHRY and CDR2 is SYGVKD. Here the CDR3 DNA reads TGTGCCATCAGTGGAACTAGCGGGAGGTACGAGCAGTACTTC. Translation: CAISGTSGRYEQYF.

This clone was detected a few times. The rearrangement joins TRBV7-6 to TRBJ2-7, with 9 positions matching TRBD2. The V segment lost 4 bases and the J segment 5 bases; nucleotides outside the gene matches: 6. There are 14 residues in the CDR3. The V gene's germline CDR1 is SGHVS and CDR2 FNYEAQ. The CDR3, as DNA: TGTGCCAGCAGCTACCGGACTAGCGCCCACGAGCAGTACTTC. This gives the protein CASSYRTSAHEQYF.

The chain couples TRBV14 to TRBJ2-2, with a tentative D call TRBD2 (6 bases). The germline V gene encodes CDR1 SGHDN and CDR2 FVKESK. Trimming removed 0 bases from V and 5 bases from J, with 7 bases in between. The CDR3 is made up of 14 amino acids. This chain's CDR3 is CASSQESGTGELFF. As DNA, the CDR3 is TGTGCCAGCAGCCAAGAAAGCGGGACCGGGGAGCTGTTTTTT.

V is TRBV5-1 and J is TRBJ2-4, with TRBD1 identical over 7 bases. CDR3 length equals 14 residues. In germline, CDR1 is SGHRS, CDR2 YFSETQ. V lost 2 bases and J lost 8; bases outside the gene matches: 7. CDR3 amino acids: CASSLGTGVDIQYF. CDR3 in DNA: TGCGCCAGCAGCTTAGGAACAGGGGTGGACATTCAGTACTTC.

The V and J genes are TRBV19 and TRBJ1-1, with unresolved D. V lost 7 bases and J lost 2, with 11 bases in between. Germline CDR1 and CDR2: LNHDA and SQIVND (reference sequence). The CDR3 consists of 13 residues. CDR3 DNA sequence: TGTGCCAGTATAAGTTGGCAAAACACTGAAGCTTTCTTT. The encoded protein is CASISWQNTEAFF.

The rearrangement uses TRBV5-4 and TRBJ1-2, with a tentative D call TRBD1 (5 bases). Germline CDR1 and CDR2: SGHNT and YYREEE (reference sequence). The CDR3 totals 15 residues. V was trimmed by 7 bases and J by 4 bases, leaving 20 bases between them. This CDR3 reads CASGDFEGRGYGYTF. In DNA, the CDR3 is TGTGCCAGCGGTGACTTTGAGGGGAGGGGCTATGGCTACACCTTC.

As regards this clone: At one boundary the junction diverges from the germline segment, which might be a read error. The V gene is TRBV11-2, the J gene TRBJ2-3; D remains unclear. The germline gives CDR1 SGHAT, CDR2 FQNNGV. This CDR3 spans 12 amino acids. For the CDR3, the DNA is TGTGCCAGCAGCTTCACCACAAATACGCAGTATTTT. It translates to CASSFTTNTQYF.

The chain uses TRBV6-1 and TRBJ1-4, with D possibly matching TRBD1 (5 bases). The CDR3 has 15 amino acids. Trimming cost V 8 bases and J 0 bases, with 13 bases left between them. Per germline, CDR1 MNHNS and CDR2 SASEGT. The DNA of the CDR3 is TGTGCCAGCGAAACGTGGGGGGCAACTAATGAAAAACTGTTTTTT. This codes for CASETWGATNEKLFF.

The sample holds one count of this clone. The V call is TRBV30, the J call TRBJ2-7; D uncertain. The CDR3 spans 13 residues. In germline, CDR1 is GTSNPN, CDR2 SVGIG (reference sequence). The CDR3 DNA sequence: TGTGCGGTCAGGATCCGAAACGCCTACGAGCAGTACTTC. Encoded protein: CAVRIRNAYEQYF.

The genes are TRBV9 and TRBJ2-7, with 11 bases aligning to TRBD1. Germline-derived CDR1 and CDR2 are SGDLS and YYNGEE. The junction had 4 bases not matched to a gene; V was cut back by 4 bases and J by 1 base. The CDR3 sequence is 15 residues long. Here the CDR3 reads CASSPGTGGSYEQYF. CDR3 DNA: TGTGCCAGCAGCCCTGGGACAGGGGGTTCCTACGAGCAGTACTTC. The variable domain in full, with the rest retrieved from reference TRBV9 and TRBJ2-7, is DSGVTQTPKHLITATGQRVTLRCSPRSGDLSVYWYQQSLDQGLQFLIQYYNGEERAKGNILERFSAQQFPDLHSELNLSSLELGDSALYFCASSPGTGGSYEQYFGPGTRLTVT.

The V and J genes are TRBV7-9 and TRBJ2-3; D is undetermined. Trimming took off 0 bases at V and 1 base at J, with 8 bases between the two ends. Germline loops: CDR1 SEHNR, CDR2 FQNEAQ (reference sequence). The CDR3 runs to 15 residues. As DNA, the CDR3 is TGTGCCAGCAGCTTAGCCCTTTCTGGCACAGATACGCAGTATTTT. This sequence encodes CASSLALSGTDTQYF.

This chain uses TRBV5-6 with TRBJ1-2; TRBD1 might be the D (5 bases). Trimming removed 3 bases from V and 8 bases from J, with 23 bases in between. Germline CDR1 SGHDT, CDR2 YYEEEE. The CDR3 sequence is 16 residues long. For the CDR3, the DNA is TGTGCCAGCAGCTCCAACCCTTCAGGGATCGTGGAAGGCTACACCTTC. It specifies CASSSNPSGIVEGYTF.

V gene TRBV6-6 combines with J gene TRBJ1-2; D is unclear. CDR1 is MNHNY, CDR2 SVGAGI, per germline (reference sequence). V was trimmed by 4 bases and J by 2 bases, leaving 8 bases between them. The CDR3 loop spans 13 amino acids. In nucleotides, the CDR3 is TGTGCCAGCAGTTTTTCTACCAACTATGGCTACACCTTC. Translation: CASSFSTNYGYTF.

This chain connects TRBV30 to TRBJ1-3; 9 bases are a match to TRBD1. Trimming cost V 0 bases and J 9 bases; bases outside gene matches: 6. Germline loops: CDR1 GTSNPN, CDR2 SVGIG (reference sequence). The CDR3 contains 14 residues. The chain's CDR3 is CAWSVATGGSTIYF. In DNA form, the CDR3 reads TGTGCCTGGAGTGTTGCGACAGGGGGATCCACCATATATTTT.